A selection of T cell receptor beta chains follows, all from one sample in a study of T cell responses to AZD1222 COVID-19 vaccine. Sequenced by immunoSEQ multiplex PCR; TCRdb stores in-frame clones only, minus some. The repertoire holds under 150,000 clones, roughly 90% seen once, with about 1.1% in the top ten. Source: peripheral blood, taken 28 days after the second AZD1222 dose. Receptors originate from an adult who received the AZD1222 COVID-19 vaccine. The CDR3 runs from the conserved cysteine through the conserved F or W. The order of the fields is V gene, J gene, D gene, clone size, CDR3 DNA, CDR3 protein. The D gene is left open where the match is weak. Where a row states a size, it is once, few, many or the class of an expanded clone; other rows omit it.

v_gene: TRBV6-2/TRBV6-3; j_gene: TRBJ1-5; d_gene: NA; abundance: few; CDR3nt: TGTGCCAGCAGTTACCGAAATCAGCCCCAGCATTTT; CDR3aa: CASSYRNQPQHF
v_gene: TRBV6-2/TRBV6-3; j_gene: TRBJ2-5; d_gene: TRBD1; abundance: once; CDR3nt: TGTGCCAGCAGTCCACTGCAGGGGGAAGAGACCCAGTACTTC; CDR3aa: CASSPLQGEETQYF
v_gene: TRBV10-3; j_gene: TRBJ1-1; d_gene: NA; abundance: NA; CDR3nt: TGTGCCATCAGTACCGATATTGCACAGGGGAACACTGAAGCTTTCTTT; CDR3aa: CAISTDIAQGNTEAFF
v_gene: TRBV6-5; j_gene: TRBJ2-3; d_gene: TRBD1; abundance: NA; CDR3nt: TGTGCCAGCACCCGACAGGGTCTCGAGACAGATACGCAGTATTTT; CDR3aa: CASTRQGLETDTQYF
v_gene: TRBV28; j_gene: TRBJ2-1; d_gene: TRBD2; abundance: NA; CDR3nt: TGTGCCACCTTAGCGGGAGGGCGGGATGAGCAGTTCTTC; CDR3aa: CATLAGGRDEQFF
v_gene: TRBV29-1; j_gene: TRBJ2-5; d_gene: TRBD1; abundance: NA; CDR3nt: TGCAGCGCGAGGACAGGGGCCCCAAGGGAGACCCAGTACTTC; CDR3aa: CSARTGAPRETQYF
v_gene: TRBV11-3; j_gene: TRBJ2-5; d_gene: NA; abundance: NA; CDR3nt: TGTGCCAGCAGCCCCGGCGGGCAGACCGCCTACCAAGAGACCCAGTACTTC; CDR3aa: CASSPGGQTAYQETQYF
v_gene: TRBV5-6; j_gene: TRBJ1-2; d_gene: NA; abundance: NA; CDR3nt: TGTGCCAGCAGCTTGCCCGGGACCTCCTCCTATGGCTACACCTTC; CDR3aa: CASSLPGTSSYGYTF
v_gene: TRBV6-5; j_gene: TRBJ2-5; d_gene: NA; abundance: NA; CDR3nt: TGTGCCAGCAGCCGGGGAGGGGGAGGAGGGGAGACCCAGTACTTC; CDR3aa: CASSRGGGGGETQYF
v_gene: TRBV30; j_gene: TRBJ1-6; d_gene: TRBD1; abundance: NA; CDR3nt: TGTGCCTGGGACAGGGTCGATAATTCACCCCTCCACTTT; CDR3aa: CAWDRVDNSPLHF
v_gene: TRBV7-2; j_gene: TRBJ2-7; d_gene: TRBD2; abundance: NA; CDR3nt: TGTGCCAGCAGCTTGGGTTGGGCTAGCGGGATTACTCTCGACGAGCAGTACTTC; CDR3aa: CASSLGWASGITLDEQYF
v_gene: TRBV7-3; j_gene: TRBJ2-3; d_gene: TRBD2; abundance: NA; CDR3nt: TGTGCCAGCAGCTTGGCTAGCGGGAGCCCAGATACGCAGTATTTT; CDR3aa: CASSLASGSPDTQYF
v_gene: TRBV5-1; j_gene: TRBJ2-6; d_gene: NA; abundance: NA; CDR3nt: TGCGCCAGCAGCTGGGTTTCCTCTGGGGCCAACGTCCTGACTTTC; CDR3aa: CASSWVSSGANVLTF
v_gene: TRBV19; j_gene: TRBJ1-3; d_gene: NA; abundance: NA; CDR3nt: TGTGCCAGTAGTATGGAAAGGGCCTCTGGAAACACCATATATTTT; CDR3aa: CASSMERASGNTIYF
v_gene: TRBV12-3/TRBV12-4; j_gene: TRBJ1-1; d_gene: NA; abundance: once; CDR3nt: TGTGCCAGCAGTTTCGGCGAGAACACTGAAGCTTTCTTT; CDR3aa: CASSFGENTEAFF
v_gene: TRBV2; j_gene: TRBJ2-3; d_gene: TRBD2; abundance: NA; CDR3nt: TGTGCCAGCAGTGAAGCGTCGACTAGCGCGGGAGATACGCAGTATTTT; CDR3aa: CASSEASTSAGDTQYF
v_gene: TRBV6-2/TRBV6-3; j_gene: TRBJ2-1; d_gene: NA; abundance: NA; CDR3nt: TGTGCCAGCAGTTTGGCTAGCGCCCTCAATGAGCAGTTCTTC; CDR3aa: CASSLASALNEQFF
v_gene: TRBV4-3; j_gene: TRBJ2-3; d_gene: NA; abundance: NA; CDR3nt: TGCGCCAGCAGCCAAGACTGGACCGGTAGGGGGGATACGCAGTATTTT; CDR3aa: CASSQDWTGRGDTQYF
v_gene: TRBV6-6; j_gene: TRBJ1-5; d_gene: NA; abundance: NA; CDR3nt: TGTGCCAGCGTTGCGGGGGCCCTTCTGCCCCAGCATTTT; CDR3aa: CASVAGALLPQHF
v_gene: TRBV4-3; j_gene: TRBJ1-1; d_gene: NA; abundance: NA; CDR3nt: TGCGCCAGCAGCCAAGAACGCAGGGGTTGGGATGAAGCTTTCTTT; CDR3aa: CASSQERRGWDEAFF
v_gene: TRBV10-3; j_gene: TRBJ1-1; d_gene: NA; abundance: once; CDR3nt: TGTGCCATCAGTGAAATAGGACAGAACACTGAAGCTTTCTTT; CDR3aa: CAISEIGQNTEAFF
v_gene: TRBV3-1/TRBV3-2; j_gene: TRBJ1-3; d_gene: NA; abundance: NA; CDR3nt: TGTGCCAGCAGCCAAGTGGCAGCTGGAAACACCATATATTTT; CDR3aa: CASSQVAAGNTIYF
v_gene: TRBV25-1; j_gene: TRBJ1-6; d_gene: NA; abundance: few; CDR3nt: TGTGCCAGCAGTGAATCGGGGTTATACTCCTATAATTCACCCCTCCACTTT; CDR3aa: CASSESGLYSYNSPLHF
v_gene: TRBV18; j_gene: TRBJ1-6; d_gene: NA; abundance: NA; CDR3nt: TGTGCCAGCTCACCAAGGGGGGCCTATTCACCCCTCCACTTT; CDR3aa: CASSPRGAYSPLHF
v_gene: TRBV28; j_gene: TRBJ2-1; d_gene: NA; abundance: NA; CDR3nt: TGTGCCAGCAACGGGGCGTTCGCACGGAGCTACAATGAGCAGTTCTTC; CDR3aa: CASNGAFARSYNEQFF
v_gene: TRBV3-1/TRBV3-2; j_gene: TRBJ1-6; d_gene: TRBD1; abundance: NA; CDR3nt: TGTGCCAGCAGCCCCCGGGACAGGGGACAGGGTTCACCCCTCCACTTT; CDR3aa: CASSPRDRGQGSPLHF
v_gene: TRBV7-8; j_gene: TRBJ1-5; d_gene: TRBD1; abundance: once; CDR3nt: TGTGCCAGCAGCCAAGGACCCGGGACAGGGTCCCAGCCCCAGCATTTT; CDR3aa: CASSQGPGTGSQPQHF
v_gene: TRBV2; j_gene: TRBJ2-2; d_gene: NA; abundance: NA; CDR3nt: TGTGCCAGCGGCGTAGGGACAGGGGAGCTGTTTTTT; CDR3aa: CASGVGTGELFF
v_gene: TRBV5-6; j_gene: TRBJ2-4; d_gene: NA; abundance: NA; CDR3nt: TGTGCCAGCAGCTCATACACCAAAAACATTCAGTACTTC; CDR3aa: CASSSYTKNIQYF
v_gene: TRBV7-8; j_gene: TRBJ1-3; d_gene: TRBD1; abundance: once; CDR3nt: TGTGCCAGCAGCTTAATGGACAGGGGGATTTCTGGAAACACCATATATTTT; CDR3aa: CASSLMDRGISGNTIYF
v_gene: TRBV13; j_gene: TRBJ2-5; d_gene: NA; abundance: NA; CDR3nt: TGTGCCAGCAGCGTCCGGGACCAAGAGACCCAGTACTTC; CDR3aa: CASSVRDQETQYF
v_gene: TRBV19; j_gene: TRBJ2-7; d_gene: NA; abundance: NA; CDR3nt: TGTGCCAGTAGTTCCGACCGGGACGGCTCCTACGAGCAGTACTTC; CDR3aa: CASSSDRDGSYEQYF
v_gene: TRBV6-5; j_gene: TRBJ2-1; d_gene: NA; abundance: once; CDR3nt: TGTGCCAGCAGTTACTTGCGGGGTACCTACAATGAGCAGTTCTTC; CDR3aa: CASSYLRGTYNEQFF
v_gene: TRBV18; j_gene: TRBJ2-7; d_gene: NA; abundance: NA; CDR3nt: TGTGCCAGCTCACCACAGGGGAACACCTACGAGCAGTACTTC; CDR3aa: CASSPQGNTYEQYF
v_gene: TRBV30; j_gene: TRBJ2-7; d_gene: NA; abundance: NA; CDR3nt: TGTGCCTGGAGTGTTACCTACGAGCAGTACTTC; CDR3aa: CAWSVTYEQYF
v_gene: TRBV10-1; j_gene: TRBJ2-7; d_gene: NA; abundance: NA; CDR3nt: TGCGCCAGGGTAACAGGAGATTACGAGCAGTACTTC; CDR3aa: CARVTGDYEQYF
v_gene: TRBV6-5; j_gene: TRBJ1-1; d_gene: NA; abundance: NA; CDR3nt: TGTGCCAGCAGTTACTCCGGGACTTCTCGAACTGAAGCTTTCTTT; CDR3aa: CASSYSGTSRTEAFF